This T cell receptor (beta chain) was sequenced during a study of vaccination effects on CD4 cells after COVID-19. This CDR3 spans 17 amino acids. With 1 base clipped from V and 4 bases from J, the junction kept 12 bases outside the gene matches. CDR1 is SGHVS, CDR2 FNYEAQ, per germline. Clones were sequenced by immunoSEQ multiplex PCR, and TCRdb holds only the in-frame ones, with some missing. The table has some 77,000 clones, around 72% seen once. This clone was seen more than once but under ten times. Its specificity is unknown. In the ViraFEST assay, antigen-specific CD4+ clonotypes were identified by expansion after peptide-pool stimulation. A roughly 10-day culture period preceded the isolation of CD4+ T cells. No vaccinee had earlier SARS-CoV-2 infection, and nucleocapsid antibodies were negative. Study-wide points: The study had few convalescent patients and no early post-infection timepoints.

The genes are TRBV7-6 and TRBJ2-5, with 7 bases lining up with TRBD2. The sample here was CD4+ T cells from PBMCs cultured with HCoV-OC43 spike peptides, taken before COVID-19 vaccination. Subset here: HCoV-OC43 spike overlapping peptide pool stimulation. This sequence was found in a human donor who received a COVID-19 vaccine. The CDR3 DNA reads TGTGCCAGCAGCTTAGGTAGCGGAGGCGGGGGTATAGAGACCCAGTACTTC. Translating gives CASSLGSGGGGIETQYF. The variable domain in full, with the rest retrieved from reference TRBV7-6 and TRBJ2-5, is GAGVSQSPRYKVTKRGQDVALRCDPISGHVSLYWYRQALGQGPEFLTYFNYEAQQDKSGLPNDRFSAERPEGSISTLTIQRTEQRDSAMYRCASSLGSGGGGIETQYFGPGTRLLVL.